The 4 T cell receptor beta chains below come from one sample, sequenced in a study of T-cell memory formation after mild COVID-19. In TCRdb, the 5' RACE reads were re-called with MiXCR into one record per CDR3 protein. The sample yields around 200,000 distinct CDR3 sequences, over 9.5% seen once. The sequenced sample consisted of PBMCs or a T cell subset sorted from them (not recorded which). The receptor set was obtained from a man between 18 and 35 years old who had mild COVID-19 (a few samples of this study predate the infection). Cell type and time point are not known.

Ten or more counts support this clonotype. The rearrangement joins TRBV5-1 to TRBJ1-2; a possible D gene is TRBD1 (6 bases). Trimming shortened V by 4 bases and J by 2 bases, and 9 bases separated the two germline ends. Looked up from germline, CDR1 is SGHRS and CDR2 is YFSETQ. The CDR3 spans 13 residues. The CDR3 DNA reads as TGCGCCAGCAGCCGGACAGTAAACTATGGCTACACCTTC. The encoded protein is CASSRTVNYGYTF.

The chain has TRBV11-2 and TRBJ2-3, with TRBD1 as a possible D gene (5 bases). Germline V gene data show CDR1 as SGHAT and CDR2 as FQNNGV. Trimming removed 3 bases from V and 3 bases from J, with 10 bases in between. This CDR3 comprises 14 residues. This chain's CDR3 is CASSFRGRTDTQYF. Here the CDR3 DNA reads TGTGCCAGCAGCTTTAGGGGTAGGACAGATACGCAGTATTTT.

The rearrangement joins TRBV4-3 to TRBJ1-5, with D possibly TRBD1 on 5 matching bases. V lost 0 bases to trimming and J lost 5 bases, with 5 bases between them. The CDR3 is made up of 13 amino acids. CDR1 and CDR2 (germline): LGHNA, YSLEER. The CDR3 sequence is CASSQEGDQPQHF. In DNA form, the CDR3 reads TGCGCCAGCAGCCAAGAAGGGGATCAGCCCCAGCATTTT.

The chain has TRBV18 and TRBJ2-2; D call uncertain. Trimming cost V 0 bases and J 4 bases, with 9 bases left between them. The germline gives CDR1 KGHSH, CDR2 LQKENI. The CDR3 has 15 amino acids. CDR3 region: CASSPPLTRTGELFF. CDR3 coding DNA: TGTGCCAGCTCACCACCTCTCACTCGCACCGGGGAGCTGTTTTTT.